This record looks at one T cell receptor beta chain sequence and its context. This record belongs to a study of blood T cell repertoires in COVID-19. Germline values: CDR1 SGHAT, CDR2 FQNNGV. J was trimmed by 2 bases and V by 1 base; bases with no gene match: 1. This CDR3 has 14 amino acids. Some clones are missing from TCRdb's copy, which holds only in-frame ones; the method was immunoSEQ multiplex PCR. The table records about 370,000 clones, about 90% of them present only once. This clonotype was sampled from a man between 18 and 35 years old with active or convalescent COVID-19. V usage is TRBV11-2 and J usage is TRBJ1-2, with 7 nucleotides matching TRBD1. The specimen sequenced was peripheral blood. In nucleotides, the CDR3 is TGTGCCAGCAGCTTAGGAGGGGGCAACTATGGCTACACCTTC. Translated: CASSLGGGNYGYTF.